This is a list of T cell receptor beta chains from one sample in a study of blood T cell repertoires in COVID-19. TCRdb's copy holds only in-frame clones and misses some; the assay was immunoSEQ multiplex PCR. The sample lists a few hundred thousand clones, approximately 91% occurring once. Sequenced material: peripheral blood. The source is a woman in her thirties or forties who had recovered from COVID-19. Each CDR3 is given with its conserved first and last residue. Fields, in order: clone size, V gene, D gene, J gene, CDR3 protein, CDR3 DNA. The D gene is left open where the match is weak. Some rows have no size entry. The others give once, few or many, or a class for an expanded clone.

size: NA
V: TRBV7-9
D: TRBD2
J: TRBJ2-7
CDR3: CASSRAGDYEQYF
DNA: TGTGCCAGCAGCAGAGCGGGAGACTACGAGCAGTACTTC

size: NA
V: TRBV5-4
D: NA
J: TRBJ2-7
CDR3: CASSPGGELSYEQYF
DNA: TGTGCCAGCAGCCCCGGAGGAGAGCTCTCCTACGAGCAGTACTTC

size: NA
V: TRBV29-1
D: TRBD2
J: TRBJ2-3
CDR3: CSLRLAGVADTQYF
DNA: TGCAGCCTCCGACTAGCGGGAGTTGCAGATACGCAGTATTTT

size: NA
V: TRBV6-5
D: TRBD1
J: TRBJ2-3
CDR3: CASRTGVGDTQYF
DNA: TGTGCCAGCAGGACAGGGGTGGGAGATACGCAGTATTTT

size: NA
V: TRBV10-1
D: NA
J: TRBJ2-7
CDR3: CASSDGQGYEQYF
DNA: TGCGCCAGCAGTGACGGGCAGGGCTACGAGCAGTACTTC

size: NA
V: TRBV5-1
D: TRBD2
J: TRBJ2-1
CDR3: CASSKLAGTDNEQFF
DNA: TGCGCCAGCAGCAAACTAGCGGGAACGGACAATGAGCAGTTCTTC

size: once
V: TRBV9
D: NA
J: TRBJ2-2
CDR3: CASSVGFTGELFF
DNA: TGTGCCAGCAGCGTCGGGTTCACCGGGGAGCTGTTTTTT

size: NA
V: TRBV18
D: NA
J: TRBJ2-1
CDR3: CASSTGVGDEQFF
DNA: TGTGCCAGCTCAACAGGAGTAGGGGATGAGCAGTTCTTC

size: NA
V: TRBV28
D: TRBD2
J: TRBJ2-7
CDR3: CASSFSGREGEQYF
DNA: TGTGCCAGCAGTTTTAGCGGGAGGGAGGGCGAGCAGTACTTC

size: NA
V: TRBV12-3/TRBV12-4
D: NA
J: TRBJ2-1
CDR3: CASSVLPNEQFF
DNA: TGTGCCAGCAGTGTTCTCCCTAATGAGCAGTTCTTC

size: few
V: TRBV10-2
D: NA
J: TRBJ2-7
CDR3: CASSPGYGAVGSYEQYF
DNA: TGCGCCAGCAGCCCAGGGTATGGGGCCGTGGGCTCCTACGAGCAGTACTTC

size: NA
V: TRBV5-4
D: NA
J: TRBJ1-1
CDR3: CASSLTAQGARTEAFF
DNA: TGTGCCAGCAGCCTAACGGCACAGGGAGCGAGGACTGAAGCTTTCTTT

size: NA
V: TRBV6-5
D: TRBD1
J: TRBJ2-7
CDR3: CASRRDDRGNYEQYF
DNA: TGTGCCAGCAGACGAGACGACAGGGGGAACTACGAGCAGTACTTC

size: NA
V: TRBV5-1
D: TRBD2
J: TRBJ2-5
CDR3: CASSWGTSGKETQYF
DNA: TGCGCCAGCAGCTGGGGGACTAGCGGGAAAGAGACCCAGTACTTC

size: NA
V: TRBV7-6
D: TRBD1
J: TRBJ1-1
CDR3: CASTAGTGSSGTEAFF
DNA: TGTGCCAGCACCGCCGGGACAGGATCGTCGGGCACTGAAGCTTTCTTT

size: NA
V: TRBV19
D: NA
J: TRBJ2-2
CDR3: CASGRQATNTGELFF
DNA: TGTGCCAGCGGTAGGCAGGCCACGAACACCGGGGAGCTGTTTTTT

size: NA
V: TRBV7-2
D: NA
J: TRBJ2-3
CDR3: CASSLAPGVTDTQYF
DNA: TGTGCCAGCAGCTTAGCCCCGGGAGTCACAGATACGCAGTATTTT

size: NA
V: TRBV9
D: TRBD2
J: TRBJ2-7
CDR3: CASSPAEREAHEQYF
DNA: TGTGCCAGCAGCCCCGCCGAGCGGGAGGCCCACGAGCAGTACTTC

size: few
V: TRBV2
D: TRBD2
J: TRBJ2-7
CDR3: CASSRAGADYEQYF
DNA: TGTGCCAGCAGTAGAGCGGGAGCGGACTACGAGCAGTACTTC

size: few
V: TRBV10-3
D: NA
J: TRBJ2-1
CDR3: CAISDSGSSYNEQFF
DNA: TGTGCCATCAGTGACTCCGGTTCCTCCTACAATGAGCAGTTCTTC

size: NA
V: TRBV5-1
D: TRBD1
J: TRBJ1-2
CDR3: CASSPGQGGYGYTF
DNA: TGCGCCAGCAGCCCTGGACAGGGGGGCTATGGCTACACCTTC

size: once
V: TRBV5-4
D: TRBD2
J: TRBJ2-7
CDR3: CASSSWTSGLSYEQYF
DNA: TGTGCCAGCAGCTCGTGGACTAGCGGGCTATCCTACGAGCAGTACTTC

size: NA
V: TRBV4-2
D: NA
J: TRBJ2-1
CDR3: CASSPNSHEQFF
DNA: TGTGCCAGCAGCCCGAACAGCCATGAGCAGTTCTTC

size: NA
V: TRBV9
D: TRBD2
J: TRBJ2-1
CDR3: CASSVGGSGRDDEQFF
DNA: TGTGCCAGCAGCGTAGGAGGGAGCGGGAGAGACGATGAGCAGTTCTTC

size: NA
V: TRBV9
D: NA
J: TRBJ2-5
CDR3: CASSGQNQETQYF
DNA: TGTGCCAGCAGCGGACAGAACCAAGAGACCCAGTACTTC

size: NA
V: TRBV24-1
D: NA
J: TRBJ1-2
CDR3: CATSEQDNYGYTF
DNA: TGTGCCACCAGTGAGCAGGATAACTATGGCTACACCTTC

size: NA
V: TRBV11-1
D: NA
J: TRBJ1-1
CDR3: CASSLKLAGANTEAFF
DNA: TGTGCCAGCAGCTTAAAGCTGGCGGGGGCGAACACTGAAGCTTTCTTT

size: NA
V: TRBV19
D: TRBD1
J: TRBJ2-7
CDR3: CASSTPGQGHEQYF
DNA: TGTGCCAGTAGTACCCCGGGACAGGGTCACGAGCAGTACTTC

size: NA
V: TRBV2
D: TRBD1
J: TRBJ2-3
CDR3: CASSEAMGQGTDTQYF
DNA: TGTGCCAGCAGTGAAGCGATGGGACAGGGGACAGATACGCAGTATTTT

size: NA
V: TRBV5-1
D: TRBD2
J: TRBJ2-3
CDR3: CASSLAVREGVDTQYF
DNA: TGCGCCAGCAGCTTGGCCGTGCGGGAGGGCGTAGATACGCAGTATTTT

size: NA
V: TRBV7-2
D: NA
J: TRBJ1-2
CDR3: CASSSQGIGYTF
DNA: TGTGCCAGCAGCTCCCAGGGTATTGGCTACACCTTC

size: NA
V: TRBV5-8
D: NA
J: TRBJ2-5
CDR3: CASSFRVSIQETQYF
DNA: TGTGCCAGCAGCTTCCGCGTTAGTATTCAAGAGACCCAGTACTTC

size: NA
V: TRBV19
D: NA
J: TRBJ2-5
CDR3: CASSIAGGLETQYF
DNA: TGTGCCAGTAGTATAGCCGGGGGGCTGGAGACCCAGTACTTC

size: NA
V: TRBV19
D: NA
J: TRBJ1-6
CDR3: CASSDTGLNSPLHF
DNA: TGTGCCAGTAGTGATACAGGGCTTAATTCACCCCTCCACTTT

size: NA
V: TRBV28
D: TRBD1
J: TRBJ2-3
CDR3: CASSLGTGGDTQYF
DNA: TGTGCCAGCAGCCTTGGGACAGGGGGGGATACGCAGTATTTT

size: NA
V: TRBV30
D: NA
J: TRBJ2-1
CDR3: CAWSLFYEQFF
DNA: TGTGCCTGGAGCCTTTTTTATGAGCAGTTCTTC

size: few
V: TRBV5-1
D: NA
J: TRBJ1-2
CDR3: CASSPGGNYGYTF
DNA: TGCGCCAGCAGCCCCGGCGGGAACTATGGCTACACCTTC

size: NA
V: TRBV10-3
D: NA
J: TRBJ2-7
CDR3: CAISDSRGGSFYEQYF
DNA: TGTGCCATCAGTGACTCCAGGGGCGGGAGCTTTTACGAGCAGTACTTC

size: NA
V: TRBV7-3
D: NA
J: TRBJ2-1
CDR3: CASSLSASYNEQFF
DNA: TGTGCCAGCAGCTTAAGCGCCTCCTACAATGAGCAGTTCTTC

size: NA
V: TRBV5-1
D: TRBD2
J: TRBJ2-3
CDR3: CASSLAGLAGGPVTTDTQYF
DNA: TGCGCCAGCAGCTTGGCCGGACTAGCGGGAGGGCCGGTAACTACAGATACGCAGTATTTT

size: NA
V: TRBV11-2
D: NA
J: TRBJ2-5
CDR3: CASSPGESGTQYF
DNA: TGTGCCAGCAGCCCGGGGGAAAGTGGGACCCAGTACTTC

size: NA
V: TRBV27
D: TRBD2
J: TRBJ2-5
CDR3: CASTASGTGTQYF
DNA: TGTGCCAGCACTGCTAGCGGGACTGGGACCCAGTACTTC

size: NA
V: TRBV6-5
D: NA
J: TRBJ2-3
CDR3: CASSYRGGDTDTQYF
DNA: TGTGCCAGCAGTTACAGGGGGGGGGACACAGATACGCAGTATTTT

size: NA
V: TRBV19
D: NA
J: TRBJ2-5
CDR3: CASSSSQQETQYF
DNA: TGTGCCAGTAGTAGTTCACAGCAAGAGACCCAGTACTTC

size: NA
V: TRBV4-2
D: NA
J: TRBJ1-1
CDR3: CASRNGEGNTEAFF
DNA: TGTGCCAGCAGAAATGGGGAGGGGAACACTGAAGCTTTCTTT

size: NA
V: TRBV5-6
D: TRBD2
J: TRBJ2-7
CDR3: CASSPGTSGSADEQYF
DNA: TGTGCCAGCAGCCCGGGGACTAGCGGGAGTGCGGACGAGCAGTACTTC